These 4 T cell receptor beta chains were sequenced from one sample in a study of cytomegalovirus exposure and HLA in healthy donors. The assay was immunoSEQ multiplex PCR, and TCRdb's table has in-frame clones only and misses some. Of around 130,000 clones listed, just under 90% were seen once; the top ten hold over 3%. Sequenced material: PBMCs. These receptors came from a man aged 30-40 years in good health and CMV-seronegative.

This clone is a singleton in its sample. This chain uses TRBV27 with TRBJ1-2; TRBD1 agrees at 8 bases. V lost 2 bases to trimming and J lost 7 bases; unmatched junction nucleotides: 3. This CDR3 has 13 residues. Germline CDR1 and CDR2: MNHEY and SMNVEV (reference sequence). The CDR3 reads CASSLGQGRGYTF. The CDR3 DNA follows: TGTGCCAGCAGTTTAGGACAGGGTCGTGGCTACACCTTC.

In nucleotides, the CDR3 is TGTGCCAGTGTTAGGGGACAGGGGGAGTACATTCAGTACTTC. It codes for CASVRGQGEYIQYF. The chain recombines TRBV19 with TRBJ2-4, with 11 bases aligning to TRBD1. The trim removed 8 bases at V and 8 bases at J, leaving 8 bases unmatched. Per the germline V gene, CDR1 is LNHDA and CDR2 is SQIVND (reference sequence). The CDR3 spans 14 residues.

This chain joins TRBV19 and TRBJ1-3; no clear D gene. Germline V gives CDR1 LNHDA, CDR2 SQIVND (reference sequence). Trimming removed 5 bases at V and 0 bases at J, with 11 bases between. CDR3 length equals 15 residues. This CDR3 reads CASSPLISSGNTIYF. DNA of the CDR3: TGTGCCAGTAGTCCCCTCATTAGCTCTGGAAACACCATATATTTT.

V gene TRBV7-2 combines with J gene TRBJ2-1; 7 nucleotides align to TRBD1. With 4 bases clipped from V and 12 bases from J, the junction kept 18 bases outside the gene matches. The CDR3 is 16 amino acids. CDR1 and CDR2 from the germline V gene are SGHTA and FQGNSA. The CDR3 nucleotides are TGTGCCAGCAGCTCAGGTCACGGCCCAATCCCAGGGGGGCAGTTCTTC. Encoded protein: CASSSGHGPIPGGQFF. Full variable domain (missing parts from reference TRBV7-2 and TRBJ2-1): GAGVSQSPSNKVTEKGKDVELRCDPISGHTALYWYRQSLGQGLEFLIYFQGNSAPDKSGLPSDRFSAERTGGSVSTLTIQRTQQEDSAVYLCASSSGHGPIPGGQFFGPGTRLTVL.